These 6 T cell receptor beta chains were sequenced from one sample in a study of shared clonotypes between healthy human individuals (dated by TCRdb to the early 2020s). Libraries came from the immunoSEQ multiplex PCR assay. Sourced from immuneACCESS, this table was stored by TCRdb with only in-frame sequences that have V and J called. A share of the clones is absent; for the studies checked, an unresolved V gene accounts for under half, and the remainder has no known explanation. The sample has about 1.5 million clones on record, roughly 97% of them singletons. The ten largest account for about 1% of the sample. The specimen sequenced was naive CD4+ T cells sorted from blood. The sample's cell subset or site label is to be understood as: CD45RA+ positively selected. These receptors were obtained from a man aged 30-40 years in good health.

This clone was recorded once. This sequence joins TRBV4-3 and TRBJ2-4; 10 bases line up with TRBD2. The V gene's germline CDR1 is LGHNA and CDR2 YSLEER. V gave up 4 bases and J gave up 6 bases; unmatched junction bases: 6. The CDR3 contains 15 residues. CDR3 residues: CASSRGRLAGNIQYF. For the CDR3, the DNA is TGCGCCAGCAGCCGGGGGAGACTAGCGGGAAACATTCAGTACTTC.

A note on this clone: Other nucleotide sequences in the sample specify the same CDR3. This rearrangement joins TRBV5-1 to TRBJ2-1, with D unresolved. The CDR3 is 13 residues long. Germline-derived CDR1 and CDR2 are SGHRS and YFSETQ. V lost 0 bases to trimming and J lost 7 bases, with 8 bases between them. The CDR3 sequence: CASSLGSYNEQFF. The CDR3 coding sequence is TGCGCCAGCAGCTTGGGGTCGTATAATGAGCAGTTCTTC.

The rearrangement joins TRBV10-3 to TRBJ2-3; possible D gene TRBD1, 6 bases. CDR1 and CDR2 (germline): ENHRY, SYGVKD. The CDR3 is 15 residues long. The V end lost 5 bases, the J end lost 0 bases, and 12 bases lay between the germline ends. As DNA, the CDR3 is TGTGCCATCAGTCTGACAGGAACTAGCACAGATACGCAGTATTTT. Protein: CAISLTGTSTDTQYF.

This chain connects TRBV5-1 to TRBJ1-2; 9 nucleotides agree with TRBD1. Germline trimming cut 4 bases from V and 6 bases from J; bases unmatched to any gene: 7. CDR3 size: 14 residues. Germline loops: CDR1 SGHRS, CDR2 YFSETQ. The CDR3: CASSITGGDDGYTF. The CDR3, as DNA: TGCGCCAGCAGCATAACAGGGGGCGACGATGGCTACACCTTC.

To note about this clone: Other DNA sequences in the sample encode the same CDR3. The genes are TRBV5-1 and TRBJ2-5; D gene ambiguous. The length of the CDR3 is 13 residues. Trimming stripped 4 bases from V and 2 bases from J, with 9 bases between. CDR1 is SGHRS and CDR2 is YFSETQ in the germline V gene. For the CDR3, the DNA is TGCGCCAGCAGCCGTGGCTATCAAGAGACCCAGTACTTC. As protein: CASSRGYQETQYF.

This clone was observed a single time. The sample has other DNA sequences that encode this CDR3 too. This chain joins TRBV20-1 and TRBJ2-5, with D hard to call. Looked up from germline, CDR1 is DFQATT and CDR2 is SNEGSKA (reference sequence). Deletions cut 3 bases from V and 5 bases from J, with 7 bases between. This CDR3 contains 11 residues. The CDR3 nucleotides read TGCAGTGCTAGTTTTGGGGAGACCCAGTACTTC. The encoded protein is CSASFGETQYF.